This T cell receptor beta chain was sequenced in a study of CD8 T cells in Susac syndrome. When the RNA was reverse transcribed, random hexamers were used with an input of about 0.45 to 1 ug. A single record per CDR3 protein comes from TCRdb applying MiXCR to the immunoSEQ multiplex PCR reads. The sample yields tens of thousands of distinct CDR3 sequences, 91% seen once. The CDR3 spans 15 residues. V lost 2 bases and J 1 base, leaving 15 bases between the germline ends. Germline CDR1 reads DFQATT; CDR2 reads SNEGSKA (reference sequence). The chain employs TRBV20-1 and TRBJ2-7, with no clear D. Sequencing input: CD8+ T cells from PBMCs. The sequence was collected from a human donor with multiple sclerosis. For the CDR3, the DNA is TGCAGTGCTAGACCCCGGAGCACGGTATCCTACGAGCAGTACTTC. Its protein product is CSARPRSTVSYEQYF.